The clone carrying this TCR beta chain is a singleton in its sample. The antigen remains undetermined. One end of the junction is discordant with germline, which a read error may explain. The CDR3 consists of 15 residues. Germline CDR1 SEHNR, CDR2 FQNEAQ (reference sequence). Researchers took blood at baseline, on cycle 4 day 1, and on cycle 7 day 1. The sample originates from a study of OX40 agonist ivuxolimab in advanced cancers. Study at large: Patients' therapy was ivuxolimab, an antibody that acts as an agonist of OX40 (CD134). Partial responses, seen in three patients, involved one hepatocellular carcinoma and two cutaneous melanomas.

Study results and limitations: Expanded clones belonging to CD8+ T cells outnumbered, on average, those of CD4+.

Sequencing was performed with immunoSEQ multiplex PCR; in TCRdb, only in-frame clones are kept and a portion is missing. This table holds about 14,000 clones, 65% to 85% found once. The gene calls are TRBV7-9 and TRBJ2-7, with TRBD1 matching over 7 bases. This TCR came from an adult with an advanced solid tumor such as melanoma, head and neck, liver or kidney cancer. The sample consisted of CD4+ or CD8+ T cells sorted from blood, taken in a trial of the OX40 agonist ivuxolimab. As DNA, the CDR3 is TGCGCCAGCAGCCAAGATCAGGGGGTCCTCTACGAGCAGTACTTC. It encodes CASSQDQGVLYEQYF.